The 4 T cell receptor beta chains below all came from one sample that was sequenced in a study of T cell responses to AZD1222 COVID-19 vaccine. Libraries were prepared by immunoSEQ multiplex PCR; TCRdb keeps only in-frame clonotypes and omits some of them. The repertoire consists of approximately 110,000 clones, with more than 80% occurring once and the leading ten covering 3.5% to 5.5%. The specimen was peripheral blood, collected 28 days after the second AZD1222 dose. These receptors originate from an adult who received the AZD1222 COVID-19 vaccine.

This chain joins TRBV30 and TRBJ1-4, with TRBD1 matching over 9 bases. Germline V lookup: CDR1 GTSNPN, CDR2 SVGIG (reference sequence). The CDR3 consists of 13 residues. V dropped 5 bases and J dropped 8; count of bases not matched to a gene: 6. Here the CDR3 DNA reads TGTGCCTGGGCGGGACAGGGAGGCGAAAAACTGTTTTTT. This translates into CAWAGQGGEKLFF.

The chain has TRBV28 and TRBJ2-5, with D tentatively TRBD2 (6 bases). V was trimmed by 6 bases and J by 4 bases, leaving 12 bases between them. This CDR3 is 13 amino acids long. Germline V lookup: CDR1 MDHEN, CDR2 SYDVKM. DNA of the CDR3: TGTGCCAGCAGCACCGGGACTCCAGAGACCCAGTACTTC. Its translation is CASSTGTPETQYF.

The chain employs TRBV7-9 and TRBJ1-5; 8 bases match TRBD1. The germline V gene has CDR1 SEHNR and CDR2 FQNEAQ (reference sequence). With V trimmed by 4 bases and J by 4 bases, 6 bases remained unmatched. This CDR3 contains 15 residues. The CDR3 nucleotides read TGTGCCAGCAGCTCGGGACAGGTAGTTAATCAGCCCCAGCATTTT. Translating gives CASSSGQVVNQPQHF.

V usage is TRBV4-3 and J usage is TRBJ1-1; maybe TRBD1 (6 bases). CDR1 LGHNA and CDR2 YSLEER come from the germline V gene. V was pared by 3 bases and J by 5 bases, with 13 bases between. The CDR3 contains 14 residues. The CDR3 loop is CASSQETGRTEAFF. CDR3 coding DNA: TGCGCCAGCAGCCAGGAAACAGGGCGGACTGAAGCTTTCTTT.